The 32 T cell receptor beta chains below all came from one sample that was sequenced in a study of blood T cell repertoires in COVID-19. The repertoire was sequenced with immunoSEQ multiplex PCR; TCRdb's copy has only in-frame clones and lacks some. The table records fewer than 120,000 clones, less than 75% of them present only once. The specimen was peripheral blood. The receptors shown here come from a woman aged 60-70 years with acute or convalescent COVID-19.

The CDR3 is CASSTRPLTGYTF. CDR3 bases: TGTGCCAGTAGTACCCGACCTCTCACAGGGTACACCTTC. The chain couples TRBV19 to TRBJ1-2; TRBD1 might be the D (6 bases). Trimming took off 4 bases at V and 11 bases at J, with 17 bases between the two ends. This CDR3 has 13 residues. CDR1 is LNHDA, CDR2 SQIVND, per germline (reference sequence).

The J gene is TRBJ2-7, the V gene TRBV30; D may be TRBD1 (6 bases). The CDR3 contains 12 residues. CDR1 and CDR2 (germline): GTSNPN, SVGIG (reference sequence). V gave up 1 base and J gave up 7 bases, with 11 bases separating them. CDR3 sequence: CAWSASGVEQYF. The CDR3 DNA reads TGTGCCTGGAGTGCGTCAGGGGTAGAGCAGTACTTC. Looking up the rest from reference TRBV30 and TRBJ2-7 gives the full variable domain: SQTIHQWPATLVQPVGSPLSLECTVEGTSNPNLYWYRQAAGRGLQLLFYSVGIGQISSEVPQNLSASRPQDRQFILSSKKLLLSDSGFYLCAWSASGVEQYFGPGTRLTVT.

This chain joins TRBV12-5 and TRBJ1-5; 10 nucleotides agree with TRBD1. Germline V CDR1 and CDR2: LGHNT, FRNRAP. The CDR3 runs to 16 residues. After removal of 4 bases from V and 5 bases from J, the junction contained 8 bases not matched to a gene. This chain's CDR3 is CASGYAGTGVYQPQHF. The CDR3 DNA reads as TGTGCTAGTGGTTATGCGGGGACAGGGGTTTATCAGCCCCAGCATTTT.

The gene calls are TRBV27 and TRBJ2-7, with D possibly TRBD1 on 6 matching bases. This CDR3 has 15 residues. Deletions cut 2 bases from V and 2 bases from J, with 13 bases between. Germline CDR1 MNHEY, CDR2 SMNVEV (reference sequence). Here the CDR3 reads CASSLMGAGTYEQYF. For the CDR3, the DNA is TGTGCCAGCAGTTTAATGGGGGCAGGGACCTACGAGCAGTACTTC.

The chain has TRBV12-3 or TRBV12-4 and TRBJ2-1, with D uncertain. This CDR3 is 13 amino acids long. Trimming pared 1 base from V and 6 bases from J, leaving 7 bases between. CDR3 nucleotides: TGTGCCAGCAGTTTAGGGGCGAGCAATGAGCAGTTCTTC. Its translation: CASSLGASNEQFF.

V is TRBV7-6 and J is TRBJ2-1; 12 bases align to TRBD2. This CDR3 is built from 16 residues. V gave up 3 bases and J gave up 8 bases; unmatched junction bases: 8. The germline gives CDR1 SGHVS, CDR2 FNYEAQ. The CDR3 DNA follows: TGTGCCAGCAGCTTTGTTCTAGCGGGGGGGCACGATGAGCAGTTCTTC. Amino acid sequence: CASSFVLAGGHDEQFF.

The chain employs TRBV2 and TRBJ1-1; tentative D call: TRBD1 (6 bases). CDR1 and CDR2 from the germline V gene are SNHLY and FYNNEI. V lost 7 bases and J 4 bases, leaving 10 bases between the germline ends. This CDR3 region has 12 residues. In nucleotides, the CDR3 is TGTGCCAGCACCACAGGGAGCACTGAAGCTTTCTTT. The encoded protein is CASTTGSTEAFF.

The chain joins TRBV2 to TRBJ1-5; D is unresolved. CDR1 is SNHLY, CDR2 FYNNEI, per germline. CDR3 length: 16 amino acids. V was cut by 4 bases and J by 2 bases, with 15 bases left in between. The CDR3 bases are TGTGCCAGCAGTGTTCAACGGGTTCGGGGCAATCAGCCCCAGCATTTT. Its protein product is CASSVQRVRGNQPQHF.

The chain is built from TRBV4-1 and TRBJ1-2; 7 nucleotides line up with TRBD1. Trimming at V came to 1 base and at J to 5 bases, leaving 10 bases not matched to a gene. There are 16 residues in the CDR3. Germline assignment: CDR1 MGHRA and CDR2 YSYEKL. In DNA form, the CDR3 reads TGCGCCAGCAGCCAAGCCCCGGGACAGAGAACATATGGCTACACCTTC. As protein: CASSQAPGQRTYGYTF.

This chain joins TRBV5-1 and TRBJ2-5; TRBD1 matches 10 bases. The CDR3 is 15 residues long. The trim removed 3 bases at V and 5 bases at J, leaving 7 bases unmatched. Germline-derived CDR1 and CDR2 are SGHRS and YFSETQ. This CDR3 is CASSSRTGGGETQYF. The CDR3 nucleotides read TGCGCCAGCAGCTCCCGGACAGGGGGTGGGGAGACCCAGTACTTC.

V and J are TRBV7-3 and TRBJ2-7; 7 bases align to TRBD1. Germline V gives CDR1 SGHTA, CDR2 FQGTGA. With V trimmed by 5 bases and J by 4 bases, 5 bases remained unmatched. The CDR3 runs to 13 residues. CDR3 in amino acids: CASSVAQGYEQYF. The CDR3 DNA is TGTGCCAGCAGCGTAGCACAGGGGTACGAGCAGTACTTC.

The table lists this clone with a count of one. The chain couples TRBV21-1 to TRBJ2-7; the DNA was not compared with TRBD1, the D call given in the table. TRBV21-1 is termed a pseudogene. The CDR3 length is 21 residues. This chain's CDR3 is CASSTRESGQGQGTWAYEQYF. DNA of the CDR3: TGTGCCAGCAGCACCCGTGAATCTGGGCAGGGACAGGGAACTTGGGCCTACGAGCAGTACTTC.

This chain uses TRBV19 with TRBJ1-5; 7 bases are shared with TRBD1. CDR1 and CDR2 from the germline V gene are LNHDA and SQIVND (reference sequence). Trimming removed 3 bases from V and 0 bases from J; junction bases left unmatched: 2. The CDR3 runs 15 residues. DNA for the CDR3: TGTGCCAGTAGTATGGGACAGAGTAGCAATCAGCCCCAGCATTTT. Translation: CASSMGQSSNQPQHF. Supplemented by reference TRBV19 and TRBJ1-5, the full variable domain reads DGGITQSPKYLFRKEGQNVTLSCEQNLNHDAMYWYRQDPGQGLRLIYYSQIVNDFQKGDIAEGYSVSREKKESFPLTVTSAQKNPTAFYLCASSMGQSSNQPQHFGDGTRLSIL.

This clone was counted a single time. This rearrangement joins TRBV9 to TRBJ2-1; 8 nucleotides align to TRBD2. Germline values: CDR1 SGDLS, CDR2 YYNGEE. CDR3 size: 17 residues. J gave up 3 bases and V 0 bases, and 8 bases lay outside the gene matches. DNA of the CDR3: TGTGCCAGCAGCGTAGCGTCCTTGAGCGGGGGCTACAATGAGCAGTTCTTC. Encoded protein: CASSVASLSGGYNEQFF.

The chain uses TRBV27 and TRBJ2-7, with D unclear. The germline V gene has CDR1 MNHEY and CDR2 SMNVEV (reference sequence). The CDR3 is made up of 13 amino acids. Deletions cut 1 base from V and 2 bases from J, with 6 bases between. Written as DNA, the CDR3 is TGTGCCAGCAGTTTATACAACACCTACGAGCAGTACTTC. Translation gives CASSLYNTYEQYF.

The J gene is TRBJ1-3, the V gene TRBV6-5; D uncertain. V was cut by 5 bases and J by 0 bases, with 11 bases left in between. From germline, CDR1 is MNHEY and CDR2 SVGAGI. This CDR3 is built from 15 residues. CDR3 DNA: TGTGCCAGCAGTACCAGTCCTGGCTCTGGAAACACCATATATTTT. Translated, it gives CASSTSPGSGNTIYF.

This rearrangement joins TRBV18 to TRBJ2-6; D is possibly TRBD1 (6 bases). V was pared by 6 bases and J by 0 bases, with 12 bases between. The germline gives CDR1 KGHSH, CDR2 LQKENI. CDR3 length: 16 residues. Here the CDR3 DNA reads TGTGCCAGCTCGCCAGGACAGTTCTCTGGGGCCAACGTCCTGACTTTC. Amino acids: CASSPGQFSGANVLTF.

This chain joins TRBV10-3 and TRBJ2-2, with 7 bases aligning to TRBD1. Germline V gives CDR1 ENHRY, CDR2 SYGVKD. The junction had 11 bases not matched to a gene; V was cut back by 10 bases and J by 6 bases. The CDR3 consists of 14 residues. CDR3 in DNA: TGTGCCACTCTGGGACAGTCCCTAGCCGGGGAGCTGTTTTTT. It encodes CATLGQSLAGELFF.

This clone is deemed medium-sized (0.01 to 0.1%). The chain combines TRBV2 with TRBJ2-5; 7 positions agree with TRBD2. Germline V gives CDR1 SNHLY, CDR2 FYNNEI. After removal of 5 bases from V and 5 bases from J, the junction contained 5 bases not matched to a gene. CDR3 length: 13 amino acids. CDR3 sequence: CASSRDGGETQYF. The CDR3 bases are TGTGCCAGCAGTCGGGACGGGGGGGAGACCCAGTACTTC.

This clone was detected only a few times. The rearrangement links TRBV5-1 to TRBJ2-5; 9 bases are shared with TRBD2. The V segment lost 6 bases and the J segment 7 bases; nucleotides outside the gene matches: 10. Germline lookup yields CDR1 SGHRS and CDR2 YFSETQ. This CDR3 has 14 amino acids. CDR3 coding DNA: TGCGCCAGCACGAGTAGCGGGGGCCAGGGGACCCAGTACTTC. Translating gives CASTSSGGQGTQYF.

The genes are TRBV11-1 and TRBJ1-1, with D perhaps matching TRBD1 (6 bases). Germline-derived CDR1 and CDR2 are SGHAT and FQDESV (reference sequence). This CDR3 has 13 amino acids. V lost 5 bases to trimming and J lost 5 bases, with 12 bases between them. CDR3 protein: CASSPYRETEAFF. The CDR3 DNA reads as TGTGCCAGCAGCCCGTACAGGGAAACTGAAGCTTTCTTT.

A few counts support this clone. This chain links TRBV19 with TRBJ2-2; 7 bases align to TRBD1. The J segment lost 1 base and the V segment lost 9 bases, leaving 8 bases of the junction unmatched. Germline CDR1 reads LNHDA; CDR2 reads SQIVND (reference sequence). The CDR3 consists of 15 residues. CDR3 in amino acids: CASQKQGRNTGELFF. In DNA form, the CDR3 reads TGTGCCAGCCAAAAACAGGGGCGGAACACCGGGGAGCTGTTTTTT.

The chain recombines TRBV7-6 with TRBJ1-6, with D possibly matching TRBD1 (6 bases). Germline CDR1 reads SGHVS; CDR2 reads FNYEAQ. This CDR3 region has 13 residues. V lost 5 bases and J lost 7, with 9 bases in between. The CDR3 is CASSPTGNSPLHF. DNA for the CDR3: TGTGCCAGCAGCCCAACAGGGAATTCACCCCTCCACTTT.

The CDR3 is CASSLSGQPNSPLHF. The CDR3 DNA sequence: TGTGCCAGCAGTCTATCGGGACAGCCTAATTCACCCCTCCACTTT. V usage is TRBV28 and J usage is TRBJ1-6; 7 bases map to TRBD1. The CDR3 is 15 residues long. From germline, CDR1 is MDHEN and CDR2 SYDVKM. Trimming took 5 bases from V and 6 from J; bases not matched to a gene: 7.

V is TRBV2 and J is TRBJ2-4, with a tentative D call TRBD1 (5 bases). Germline V CDR1 and CDR2: SNHLY, FYNNEI. This CDR3 comprises 18 residues. Trimming pared 2 bases from V and 0 bases from J, leaving 17 bases between. The CDR3 DNA reads as TGTGCCAGCAGTGAAACGTTTCAGGGCCCACTAGCCAAAAACATTCAGTACTTC. This translates into CASSETFQGPLAKNIQYF.

This rearrangement joins TRBV4-3 to TRBJ1-2, with 7 bases matching TRBD1. This CDR3 has 16 amino acids. V was clipped by 0 bases and J by 8 bases; unmatched bases: 12. Germline CDR1 and CDR2: LGHNA and YSLEER. As DNA, the CDR3 is TGCGCCAGCAGCCAAGAAGTTGGAGTCAGGGGGACCGGCTACACCTTC. As protein: CASSQEVGVRGTGYTF.

The chain is built from TRBV12-3 or TRBV12-4 and TRBJ1-4, with no clear D. Trimming removed 7 bases at V and 8 bases at J, with 14 bases between. This CDR3 region has 13 residues. CDR3 in DNA: TGTGCCAGCACGGACGGCCCGGGGGAAAAACTGTTTTTT. Its protein product is CASTDGPGEKLFF.

This chain links TRBV28 with TRBJ1-4; TRBD1 agrees at 7 bases. Germline V gene sequence: CDR1 MDHEN, CDR2 SYDVKM. This CDR3 has 14 residues. With V trimmed by 5 bases and J by 5 bases, 5 bases remained unmatched. CDR3 DNA: TGTGCCAGCAGTCCGGGACAGAGGAATGAAAAACTGTTTTTT. Its translation: CASSPGQRNEKLFF. The full variable domain, rest sourced from reference TRBV28 and TRBJ1-4, is DVKVTQSSRYLVKRTGEKVFLECVQDMDHENMFWYRQDPGLGLRLIYFSYDVKMKEKGDIPEGYSVSREKKERFSLILESASTNQTSMYLCASSPGQRNEKLFFGSGTQLSVL.

The chain has TRBV6-5 and TRBJ2-5; 7 nucleotides align to TRBD1. Losses at the gene ends were 6 bases for V and 2 bases for J; bases not matched to a gene: 3. The CDR3 runs 13 residues. The germline CDR1 and CDR2 sequences are MNHEY and SVGAGI. CDR3 protein: CASRRTGQETQYF. CDR3 nucleotides: TGTGCCAGCAGGAGGACAGGACAAGAGACCCAGTACTTC.

This chain links TRBV11-1 with TRBJ2-3, with D possibly being TRBD1 (6 bases). Germline CDR1 is SGHAT and CDR2 is FQDESV (reference sequence). The CDR3 totals 16 residues. Trimming took 0 bases from V and 5 from J, leaving 15 bases between them. The DNA of the CDR3 is TGTGCCAGCAGCTTAGCCATCCGGGACACCAAAGATACGCAGTATTTT. This codes for CASSLAIRDTKDTQYF.

This chain connects TRBV2 to TRBJ2-1; 7 nucleotides line up with TRBD1. Trimming took 3 bases from V and 7 from J; bases not matched to a gene: 12. Germline lookup yields CDR1 SNHLY and CDR2 FYNNEI. The CDR3 contains 16 residues. The chain's CDR3 is CASSDPGQSLENEQFF. The CDR3 DNA follows: TGTGCCAGCAGTGACCCGGGACAGAGTTTAGAGAATGAGCAGTTCTTC.

This chain links TRBV10-3 with TRBJ1-2, with D maybe TRBD1 (5 bases). The CDR3 consists of 14 residues. The V gene's germline CDR1 is ENHRY and CDR2 SYGVKD. Trimming cost V 3 bases and J 5 bases, with 13 bases left between them. CDR3 sequence: CAISEAPGIYGYTF. CDR3 DNA: TGTGCCATCAGTGAAGCCCCAGGGATTTATGGCTACACCTTC.